The 10 T cell receptor beta chains below come from one sample, sequenced in a study of identical twins. A single record per CDR3 protein comes from TCRdb applying MiXCR to the 5' RACE reads. The repertoire holds about 530,000 distinct CDR3 sequences, about 22% seen once, with about 0.5% in the top ten. A further study also used this sample, focusing on yellow fever vaccine responses in identical twins.

Input material: CD4+ T cells sorted from blood. The receptors shown here come from a woman aged 18-29 years in good health.

This clonotype was observed a handful of times. The CDR3 sequence is CASGDGRSNEKLFF. The CDR3 region has the DNA TGTGCCAGCGGGGACGGCAGGTCTAATGAAAAACTGTTTTTT. V is TRBV27 and J is TRBJ1-4; a weak D match, TRBD1 (5 bases). Germline CDR1 reads MNHEY; CDR2 reads SMNVEV (reference sequence). The CDR3 has 14 residues. Trimming took off 8 bases at V and 3 bases at J, with 13 bases between the two ends.

This clonotype turned up a few times. The chain carries TRBV7-2 and TRBJ2-5; 7 bases align to TRBD1. This CDR3 has 14 amino acids. Looked up from germline, CDR1 is SGHTA and CDR2 is FQGNSA. Germline trimming cut 4 bases from V and 1 base from J; bases unmatched to any gene: 3. The CDR3 DNA is TGTGCCAGCAGCTCGAGACAGGGCCAAGAGACCCAGTACTTC. It codes for CASSSRQGQETQYF.

The chain is built from TRBV7-9 and TRBJ1-4; D remains ambiguous. Germline values: CDR1 SEHNR, CDR2 FQNEAQ (reference sequence). CDR3 size: 15 residues. Between the trimmed V and J ends, which lost 3 bases and 3 bases, there was a span of 11 bases. CDR3 sequence: CASSFGVGPNEKLFF. As DNA, the CDR3 is TGTGCCAGCAGCTTTGGGGTTGGTCCTAATGAAAAACTGTTTTTT.

This clonotype has a handful of counts. This chain links TRBV10-3 with TRBJ1-1; the match to TRBD1 covers 8 bases. The junction had 6 bases not matched to a gene; V was cut back by 2 bases and J by 7 bases. The germline V gene has CDR1 ENHRY and CDR2 SYGVKD. The CDR3 loop spans 14 amino acids. For the CDR3, the DNA is TGTGCCATCAGTGAGCCTCACAGGGGGAGTGAAGCTTTCTTT. It encodes CAISEPHRGSEAFF.

This clonotype was observed a handful of times. J is TRBJ2-1 and V is TRBV7-2; TRBD2 agrees at 10 bases. The J segment lost 6 bases and the V segment lost 4 bases, leaving 3 bases of the junction unmatched. The germline V gene encodes CDR1 SGHTA and CDR2 FQGNSA. The CDR3 length is 14 residues. DNA for the CDR3: TGTGCCAGCAGCTCCAGGACTAGCGGCAATGAGCAGTTCTTC. Amino acid sequence: CASSSRTSGNEQFF.

There are a few counts of this clonotype. The rearrangement joins TRBV7-6 to TRBJ2-2; 9 nucleotides line up with TRBD1. V dropped 1 base and J dropped 6; count of bases not matched to a gene: 3. Germline V CDR1 and CDR2: SGHVS, FNYEAQ. The CDR3 is 15 amino acids. The CDR3 region is CASSLGDRVAGELFF. Here the CDR3 DNA reads TGTGCCAGCAGCTTAGGGGACAGGGTCGCCGGGGAGCTGTTTTTT.

This clonotype was observed at least ten times. As DNA, the CDR3 is TGTGCCAGCAGCCAGCAGATACAATATGGCTACACCTTC. As protein: CASSQQIQYGYTF. The chain joins TRBV3-1 to TRBJ1-2; the D is unclear. In germline, CDR1 is LGHDT, CDR2 YNNKEL (reference sequence). Deletions cut 3 bases from V and 5 bases from J, with 10 bases between. This CDR3 is built from 13 residues.

The chain couples TRBV24-1 to TRBJ1-2; D is unclear. The CDR3 is 14 amino acids. V dropped 0 bases and J dropped 2 bases, with 6 bases sitting between them. Germline loops: CDR1 KGHDR, CDR2 SFDVKD. The CDR3 nucleotides are TGTGCCACCAGTGATTTGAAGACAAACTATGGCTACACCTTC. This codes for CATSDLKTNYGYTF.

Written as DNA, the CDR3 is TGCAGCGTCCTAAAGTTACTAGCGGGAGTGGGGGCCGGGGAGCTGTTTTTT. This sequence encodes CSVLKLLAGVGAGELFF. This chain uses TRBV29-1 with TRBJ2-2; the match to TRBD2 covers 11 bases. Germline-derived CDR1 and CDR2 are SQVTM and ANQGSEA. V lost 6 bases to trimming and J lost 6 bases; unmatched junction nucleotides: 15. The CDR3 sequence is 17 residues long.

The rearrangement joins TRBV6-1 to TRBJ2-5, with TRBD1 matching 11 bases. CDR1 MNHNS and CDR2 SASEGT come from the germline V gene. V shed 8 bases and J 5 bases; nucleotides not matched to a gene: 10. The CDR3 runs to 15 residues. The chain's CDR3 is CASLPDRGLRETQYF. In nucleotides, the CDR3 is TGTGCCAGCCTCCCGGACAGGGGGCTTCGGGAGACCCAGTACTTC.